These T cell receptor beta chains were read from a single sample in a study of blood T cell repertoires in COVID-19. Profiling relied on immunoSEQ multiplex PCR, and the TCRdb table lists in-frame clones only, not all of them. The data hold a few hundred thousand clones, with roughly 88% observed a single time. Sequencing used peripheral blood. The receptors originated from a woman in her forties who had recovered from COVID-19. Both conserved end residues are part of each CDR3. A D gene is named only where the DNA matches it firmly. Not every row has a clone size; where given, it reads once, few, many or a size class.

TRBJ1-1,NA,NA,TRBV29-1,CSGGQMNTEAFF,TGCAGCGGCGGACAGATGAACACTGAAGCTTTCTTT
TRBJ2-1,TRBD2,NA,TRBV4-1,CASSQDPSAGATYNEQFF,TGCGCCAGCAGCCAAGATCCATCAGCGGGGGCAACCTACAATGAGCAGTTCTTC
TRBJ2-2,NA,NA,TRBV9,CASSGGMNTGELFF,TGTGCCAGCAGCGGAGGGATGAACACCGGGGAGCTGTTTTTT
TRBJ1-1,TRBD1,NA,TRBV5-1,CASGTGTANTEAFF,TGCGCCAGCGGAACTGGGACAGCGAACACTGAAGCTTTCTTT
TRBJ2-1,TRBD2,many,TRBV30,CAWSMVAGGLYNEQFF,TGTGCCTGGAGTATGGTAGCGGGGGGCCTATACAATGAGCAGTTCTTC
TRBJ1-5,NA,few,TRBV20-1,CSASTGGHQPQHF,TGCAGTGCTAGTACTGGAGGGCATCAGCCCCAGCATTTT
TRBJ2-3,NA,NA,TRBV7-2,CASSTTLARAQYF,TGTGCCAGCAGCACCACACTAGCTCGTGCGCAGTATTTT
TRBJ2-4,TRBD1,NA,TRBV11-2,CASSLVEDRSKYF,TGTGCCAGCAGCTTAGTTGAGGACAGGTCTAAGTACTTC
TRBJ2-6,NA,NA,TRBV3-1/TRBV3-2,CASSMRGTGANVLTF,TGTGCCAGCAGTATGAGGGGGACTGGGGCCAACGTCCTGACTTTC
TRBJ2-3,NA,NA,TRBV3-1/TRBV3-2,CASSQKVRGWTQYF,TGTGCCAGCAGCCAAAAAGTGCGGGGATGGACGCAGTATTTT
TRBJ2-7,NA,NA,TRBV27,CASSSHREIPYEQYF,TGTGCCAGCAGTTCGCACAGGGAAATCCCATACGAGCAGTACTTC
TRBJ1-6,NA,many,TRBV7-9,CASSPGLNSPLHF,TGTGCCAGCAGCCCGGGACTTAATTCACCCCTCCACTTT
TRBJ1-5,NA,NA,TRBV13,CASSLGRQPQHF,TGTGCCAGCAGCTTAGGGCGGCAGCCCCAGCATTTT
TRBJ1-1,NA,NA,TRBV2,CASSVQGRGEAFF,TGTGCCAGCAGTGTTCAGGGGCGAGGGGAAGCTTTCTTT
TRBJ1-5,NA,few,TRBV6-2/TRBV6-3,CASSYTAVQPQHF,TGTGCCAGCAGTTATACGGCGGTTCAGCCCCAGCATTTT
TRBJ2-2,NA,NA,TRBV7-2,CASSFKLGTGELFF,TGTGCCAGCAGCTTTAAACTTGGCACCGGGGAGCTGTTTTTT
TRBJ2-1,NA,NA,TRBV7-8,CASSSRVNSYNEQFF,TGTGCCAGCAGCTCCAGGGTTAACTCCTACAATGAGCAGTTCTTC
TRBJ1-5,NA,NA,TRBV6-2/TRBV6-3,CASSYIYSSNQPQHF,TGTGCCAGCAGTTACATTTACAGTAGCAATCAGCCCCAGCATTTT
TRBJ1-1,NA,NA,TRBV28,CASSSLALFPRSTEAFF,TGTGCCAGCAGTAGCTTAGCATTATTTCCGAGGAGCACTGAAGCTTTCTTT
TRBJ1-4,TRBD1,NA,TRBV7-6,CASSTRRQGRTNEKLFF,TGTGCCAGCAGCACCAGACGACAGGGTCGTACTAATGAAAAACTGTTTTTT
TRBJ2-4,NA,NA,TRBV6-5,CASRRDLAKNIQYF,TGTGCCAGCAGAAGAGACTTAGCCAAAAACATTCAGTACTTC
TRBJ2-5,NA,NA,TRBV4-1,CASSQDGALRGGRETQYF,TGCGCCAGCAGCCAAGATGGGGCGCTTAGGGGGGGAAGGGAGACCCAGTACTTC
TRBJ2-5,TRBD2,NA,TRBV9,CASSVASSGGASQETQYF,TGTGCCAGCAGCGTAGCTTCTAGCGGGGGGGCTAGCCAAGAGACCCAGTACTTC
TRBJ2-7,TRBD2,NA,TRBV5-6,CASSRKGVAGESEQYF,TGTGCCAGCAGTCGAAAAGGAGTAGCGGGGGAGAGCGAGCAGTACTTC
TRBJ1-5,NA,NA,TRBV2,CASSVKGGLGQPQHF,TGTGCCAGCAGTGTAAAAGGAGGGTTGGGTCAGCCCCAGCATTTT
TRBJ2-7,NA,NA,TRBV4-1,CASSQEGGAGLYEQYF,TGCGCCAGCAGCCAAGAGGGGGGGGCGGGCCTTTACGAGCAGTACTTC
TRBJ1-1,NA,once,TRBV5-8,CASSYLTEAFF,TGTGCCAGCAGCTATCTGACTGAAGCTTTCTTT
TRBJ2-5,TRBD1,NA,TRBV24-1,CATSDTTGGHQTQYF,TGTGCCACCAGTGATACAACAGGGGGACACCAGACCCAGTACTTC
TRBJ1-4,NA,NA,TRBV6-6,CASTENNGVNEKLFF,TGTGCCAGCACCGAAAACAACGGAGTTAATGAAAAACTGTTTTTT
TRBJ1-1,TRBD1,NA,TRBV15,CATSKAGQTPGTEAFF,TGTGCCACCAGCAAGGCGGGACAGACCCCCGGAACTGAAGCTTTCTTT
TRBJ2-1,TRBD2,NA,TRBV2,CASSEAPADYGGGSLDEQFF,TGTGCCAGCAGTGAAGCGCCCGCGGATTATGGCGGGGGATCGCTGGATGAGCAGTTCTTC
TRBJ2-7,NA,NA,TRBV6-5,CASMPPSGYEQYF,TGTGCCAGCATGCCCCCGTCAGGCTACGAGCAGTACTTC
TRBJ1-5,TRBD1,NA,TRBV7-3,CASSRDRDQPQHF,TGTGCCAGCAGCCGGGACAGGGATCAGCCCCAGCATTTT
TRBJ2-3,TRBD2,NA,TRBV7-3,CASSQAGGSSTDTQYF,TGTGCCAGCAGCCAGGCTGGCGGGAGTAGCACAGATACGCAGTATTTT
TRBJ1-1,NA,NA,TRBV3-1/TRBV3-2,CASSQSGNTEAFF,TGTGCCAGCAGCCAATCCGGGAACACTGAAGCTTTCTTT
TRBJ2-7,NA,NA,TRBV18,CASSPPVNTGSYEQYF,TGTGCCAGCTCACCACCAGTAAATACAGGGTCCTACGAGCAGTACTTC
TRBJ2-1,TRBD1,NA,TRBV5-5,CASSPGQGVDNEQFF,TGTGCCAGCAGCCCCGGACAGGGGGTCGACAATGAGCAGTTCTTC
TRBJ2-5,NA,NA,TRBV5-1,CASSLSSGGLSETQYF,TGCGCCAGCAGCTTATCCAGCGGAGGTCTTTCGGAGACCCAGTACTTC
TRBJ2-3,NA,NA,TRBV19,CATTPGEDTQYF,TGTGCCACCACCCCGGGGGAGGATACGCAGTATTTT
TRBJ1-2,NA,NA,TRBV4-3,CASSPSGAPYGYTF,TGCGCCAGCAGCCCTTCAGGTGCCCCCTATGGCTACACCTTC
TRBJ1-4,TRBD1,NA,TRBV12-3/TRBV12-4,CASRRTGVEKLFF,TGTGCCAGCCGGCGGACAGGGGTTGAAAAACTGTTTTTT